The clone carrying this T cell receptor beta chain has a count of ten or more. Its antigen is as yet unknown. The read comes to an end 3 residues before the CDR3 does, leaving the germline J gene to fill in the end. This CDR3 contains 14 residues. The germline gives CDR1 SGHTS, CDR2 YDEGEE. Trimming removed 0 bases from V and 7 bases from J, with 13 bases in between. The sample originates from a study of T cell clonality in common variable immunodeficiency. Whole-study results and caveats: Shared TCRbeta clones were fewer between CVID subjects than controls.

TCRdb's table, derived via immunoSEQ multiplex PCR, lists solely in-frame clones and lacks some. The sample presents around 30,000 clones, none singletons. The genes are TRBV5-8 and TRBJ1-2; D is uncertain. Sequencing used peripheral blood mononuclear cells. This TCR came from a person aged 18-70 years in good health. Incomplete CDR3 DNA: TGTGCCAGCAGCTTGGAGTGGGCGCGTGGTGGC. This encodes CASSLEWARGG. The CDR3 reads in full as CASSLEWARGGYTF.